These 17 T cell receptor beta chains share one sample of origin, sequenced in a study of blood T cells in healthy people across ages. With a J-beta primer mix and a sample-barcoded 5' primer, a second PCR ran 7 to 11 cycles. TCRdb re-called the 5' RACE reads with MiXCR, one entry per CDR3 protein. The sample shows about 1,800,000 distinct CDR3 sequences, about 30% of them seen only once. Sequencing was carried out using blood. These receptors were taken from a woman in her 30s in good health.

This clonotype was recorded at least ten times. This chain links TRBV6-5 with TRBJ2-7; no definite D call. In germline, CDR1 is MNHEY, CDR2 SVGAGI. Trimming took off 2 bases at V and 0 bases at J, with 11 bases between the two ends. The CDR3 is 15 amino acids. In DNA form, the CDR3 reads TGTGCCAGCAGTTACGCCCCCGGGCACTCCTACGAGCAGTACTTC. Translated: CASSYAPGHSYEQYF.

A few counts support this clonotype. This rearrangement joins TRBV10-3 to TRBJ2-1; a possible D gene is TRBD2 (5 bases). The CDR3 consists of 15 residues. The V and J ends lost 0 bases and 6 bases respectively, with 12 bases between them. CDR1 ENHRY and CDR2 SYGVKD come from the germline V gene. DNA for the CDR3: TGTGCCATCAGTGAGTCGGGTAGCGTAGGCAATGAGCAGTTCTTC. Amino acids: CAISESGSVGNEQFF.

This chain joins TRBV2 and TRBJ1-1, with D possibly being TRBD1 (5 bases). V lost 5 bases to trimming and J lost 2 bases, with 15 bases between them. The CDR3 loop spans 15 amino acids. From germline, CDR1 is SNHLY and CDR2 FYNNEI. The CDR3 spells CASSPNPDSNTEAFF. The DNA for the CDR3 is TGTGCCAGCAGTCCTAACCCCGACAGTAACACTGAAGCTTTCTTT.

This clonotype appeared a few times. The CDR3 region is CASSQGITEAFF. The CDR3 nucleotides read TGTGCCAGCAGCCAAGGGATCACTGAAGCTTTCTTT. The chain combines TRBV3-1 with TRBJ1-1; the D is unclear. V shed 1 base and J shed 4 bases, with 4 bases lying between them. The CDR3 sequence is 12 residues long. Germline CDR1 reads LGHDT; CDR2 reads YNNKEL (reference sequence).

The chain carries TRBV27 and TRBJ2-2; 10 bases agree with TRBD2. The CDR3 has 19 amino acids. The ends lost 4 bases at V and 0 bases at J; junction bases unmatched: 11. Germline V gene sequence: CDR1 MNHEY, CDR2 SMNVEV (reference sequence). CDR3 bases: TGTGCCAGCAGTTCGATCGCGCCCAGCGGGGGGGCGAACACCGGGGAGCTGTTTTTT. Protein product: CASSSIAPSGGANTGELFF.

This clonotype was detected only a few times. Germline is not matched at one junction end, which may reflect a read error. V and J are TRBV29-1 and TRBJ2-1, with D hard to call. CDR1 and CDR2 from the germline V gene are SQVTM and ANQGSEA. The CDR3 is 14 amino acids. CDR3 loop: CGVDVAGRQVEQFF. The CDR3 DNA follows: TGCGGCGTTGATGTGGCAGGCCGGCAAGTTGAGCAGTTCTTC.

The CDR3 loop is CASGLDGSAFF. CDR3 in DNA: TGTGCTAGTGGTTTAGACGGGTCAGCTTTCTTT. The chain employs TRBV12-5 and TRBJ1-1; D unresolved. CDR1 LGHNT and CDR2 FRNRAP come from the germline V gene. Between the trimmed V and J ends, which lost 3 bases and 10 bases, there was a span of 9 bases. This CDR3 is 11 amino acids long.

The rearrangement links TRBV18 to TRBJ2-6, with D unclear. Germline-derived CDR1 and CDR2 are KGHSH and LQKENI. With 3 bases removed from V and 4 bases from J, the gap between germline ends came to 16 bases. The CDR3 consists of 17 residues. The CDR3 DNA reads TGTGCCAGCTCACCTATCGCAGCCTCTAGGGGGGCCAACGTCCTGACTTTC. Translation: CASSPIAASRGANVLTF.

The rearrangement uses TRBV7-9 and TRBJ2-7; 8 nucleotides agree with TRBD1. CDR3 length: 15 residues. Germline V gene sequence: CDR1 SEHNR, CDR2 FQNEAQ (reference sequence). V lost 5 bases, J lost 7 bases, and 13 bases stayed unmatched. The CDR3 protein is CASSTDRVLRSEQYF. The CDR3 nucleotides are TGTGCCAGCAGCACGGACAGGGTTCTACGCTCGGAGCAGTACTTC.

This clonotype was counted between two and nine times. The DNA of the CDR3 is TGCGCCAGCAGCTTGATTCAAGCGGGAGGGTACCACGAGCAGTACTTC. Translated, it gives CASSLIQAGGYHEQYF. V and J are TRBV5-1 and TRBJ2-7, with 10 bases aligning to TRBD2. The trim removed 1 base at V and 5 bases at J, leaving 9 bases unmatched. CDR3 length: 16 residues. Germline-derived CDR1 and CDR2 are SGHRS and YFSETQ.

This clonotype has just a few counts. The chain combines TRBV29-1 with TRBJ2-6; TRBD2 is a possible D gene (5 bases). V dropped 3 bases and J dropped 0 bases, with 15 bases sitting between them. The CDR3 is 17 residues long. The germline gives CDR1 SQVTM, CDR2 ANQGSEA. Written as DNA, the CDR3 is TGCAGCGTTGATGACCCCGGAGGATCCTCTGGGGCCAACGTCCTGACTTTC. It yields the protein CSVDDPGGSSGANVLTF.

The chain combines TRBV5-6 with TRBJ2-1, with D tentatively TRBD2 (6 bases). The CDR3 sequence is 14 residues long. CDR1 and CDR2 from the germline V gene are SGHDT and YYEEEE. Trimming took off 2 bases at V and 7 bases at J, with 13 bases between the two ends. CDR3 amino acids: CASSFWGGGNEQFF. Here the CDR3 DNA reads TGTGCCAGCAGCTTCTGGGGTGGGGGGAATGAGCAGTTCTTC.

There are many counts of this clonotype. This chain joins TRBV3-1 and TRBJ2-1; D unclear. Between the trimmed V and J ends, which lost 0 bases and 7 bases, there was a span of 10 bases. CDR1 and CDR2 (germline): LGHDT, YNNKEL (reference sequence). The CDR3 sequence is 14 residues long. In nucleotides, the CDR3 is TGTGCCAGCAGCCAAGACCCCTCTGGGAATGAGCAGTTCTTC. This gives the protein CASSQDPSGNEQFF.

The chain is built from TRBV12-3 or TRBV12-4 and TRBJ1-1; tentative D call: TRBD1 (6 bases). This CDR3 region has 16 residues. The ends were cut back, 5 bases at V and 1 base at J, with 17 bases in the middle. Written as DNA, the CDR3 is TGTGCCAGCAGTGCCGCTCGGGGGGGCGGGAACACTGAAGCTTTCTTT. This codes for CASSAARGGGNTEAFF.

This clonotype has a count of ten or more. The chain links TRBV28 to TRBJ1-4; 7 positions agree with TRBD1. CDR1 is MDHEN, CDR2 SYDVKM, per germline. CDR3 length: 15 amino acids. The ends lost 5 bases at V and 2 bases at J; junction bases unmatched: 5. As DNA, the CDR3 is TGTGCCAGCAGTCGGGCGGGACAGACTAATGAAAAACTGTTTTTT. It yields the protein CASSRAGQTNEKLFF.

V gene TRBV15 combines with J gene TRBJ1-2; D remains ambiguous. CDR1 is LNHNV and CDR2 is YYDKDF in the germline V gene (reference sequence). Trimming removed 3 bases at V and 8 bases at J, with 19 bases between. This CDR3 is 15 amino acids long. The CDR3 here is CATSSLSEGISGYTF. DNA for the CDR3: TGTGCCACCAGCAGCCTTTCGGAGGGAATATCCGGCTACACCTTC.

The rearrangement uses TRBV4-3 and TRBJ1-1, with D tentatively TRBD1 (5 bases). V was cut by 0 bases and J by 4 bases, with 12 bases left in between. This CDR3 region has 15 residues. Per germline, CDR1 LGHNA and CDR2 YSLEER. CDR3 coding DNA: TGCGCCAGCAGCCAAGATCTAGTCGGGGGCACTGAAGCTTTCTTT. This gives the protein CASSQDLVGGTEAFF.